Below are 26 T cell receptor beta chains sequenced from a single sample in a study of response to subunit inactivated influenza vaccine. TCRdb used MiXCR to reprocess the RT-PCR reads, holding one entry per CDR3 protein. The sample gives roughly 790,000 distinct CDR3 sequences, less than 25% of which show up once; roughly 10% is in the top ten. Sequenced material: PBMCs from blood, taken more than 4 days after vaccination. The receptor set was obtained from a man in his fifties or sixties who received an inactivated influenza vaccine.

CDR3 protein: CASSLMRLAGPGEQYF. CDR3 bases: TGTGCCAGCAGCTTAATGAGGCTAGCGGGGCCCGGTGAGCAGTACTTC. The genes are TRBV11-2 and TRBJ2-7, with TRBD2 matching over 9 bases. CDR1 is SGHAT, CDR2 FQNNGV, per germline. J lost 7 bases, V lost 2 bases, and 12 bases had no gene match. This CDR3 is 16 amino acids long. The complete variable domain, with remaining parts taken from reference TRBV11-2 and TRBJ2-7, reads EAGVAQSPRYKIIEKRQSVAFWCNPISGHATLYWYQQILGQGPKLLIQFQNNGVVDDSQLPKDRFSAERLKGVDSTLKIQPAKLEDSAVYLCASSLMRLAGPGEQYFGPGTRLTVT.

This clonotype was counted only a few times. The CDR3 DNA sequence: TGTGCCAGCAGCTTGACTAGCGGGAGCGGGAGAGATACGCAGTATTTT. It is translated as CASSLTSGSGRDTQYF. V is TRBV7-2 and J is TRBJ2-3, with 12 bases fitting TRBD2. The CDR3 is 16 amino acids. The V and J ends lost 3 bases and 5 bases, in that order; junction bases with no gene match: 6. From germline, CDR1 is SGHTA and CDR2 FQGNSA.

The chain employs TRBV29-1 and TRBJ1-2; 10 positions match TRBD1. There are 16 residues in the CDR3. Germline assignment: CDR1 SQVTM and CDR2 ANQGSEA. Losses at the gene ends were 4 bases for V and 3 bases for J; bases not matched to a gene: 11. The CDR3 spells CSVVDGRDRGHYGYTF. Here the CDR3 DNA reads TGCAGCGTTGTGGATGGGCGGGACAGGGGTCACTATGGCTACACCTTC.

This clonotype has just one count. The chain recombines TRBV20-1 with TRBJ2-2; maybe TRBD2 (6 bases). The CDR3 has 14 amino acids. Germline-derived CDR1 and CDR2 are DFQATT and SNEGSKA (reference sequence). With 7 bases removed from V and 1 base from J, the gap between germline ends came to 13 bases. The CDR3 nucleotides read TGCAGTGTCGGGGGTCCGGGGAACACCGGGGAGCTGTTTTTT. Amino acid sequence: CSVGGPGNTGELFF.

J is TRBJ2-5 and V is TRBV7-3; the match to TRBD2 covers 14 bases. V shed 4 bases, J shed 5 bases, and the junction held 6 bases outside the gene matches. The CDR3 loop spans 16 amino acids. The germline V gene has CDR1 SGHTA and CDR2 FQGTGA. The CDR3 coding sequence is TGTGCCAGCAGCTCCGGGACTAGCGGGAGCGGGGAGACCCAGTACTTC. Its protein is CASSSGTSGSGETQYF.

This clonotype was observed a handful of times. CDR3 sequence: CASTEPTGFSLYEQYF. Written as DNA, the CDR3 is TGTGCCAGCACCGAACCCACGGGGTTTAGCTTGTACGAGCAGTACTTC. This chain connects TRBV7-9 to TRBJ2-7, with D perhaps matching TRBD2 (5 bases). This CDR3 has 16 residues. Germline lookup yields CDR1 SEHNR and CDR2 FQNEAQ (reference sequence). With 7 bases removed from V and 4 bases from J, the gap between germline ends came to 23 bases.

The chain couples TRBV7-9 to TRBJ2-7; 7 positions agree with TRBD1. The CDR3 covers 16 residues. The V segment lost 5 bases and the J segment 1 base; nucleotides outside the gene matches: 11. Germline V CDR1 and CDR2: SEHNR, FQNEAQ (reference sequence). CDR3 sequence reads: CASSGSRGTVSYEQYF. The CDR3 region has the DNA TGTGCCAGCAGCGGGTCCCGTGGGACAGTGTCCTACGAGCAGTACTTC.

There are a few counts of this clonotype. This chain's CDR3 is CSGSSGGPMGNEQFF. The DNA of the CDR3 is TGCAGTGGCTCTAGCGGGGGCCCCATGGGGAATGAGCAGTTCTTC. The rearrangement links TRBV20-1 to TRBJ2-1; 10 bases match TRBD2. The germline V gene has CDR1 DFQATT and CDR2 SNEGSKA (reference sequence). The CDR3 extends over 15 amino acids. The ends lost 7 bases at V and 7 bases at J; junction bases unmatched: 13.

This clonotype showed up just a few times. Here the CDR3 DNA reads TGTGCCATCAGTGACTGGGACAGAAACGGCTACACCTTC. Translated, it gives CAISDWDRNGYTF. The V call is TRBV10-3, the J call TRBJ1-2; 7 positions match TRBD1. CDR3 length: 13 residues. Germline values: CDR1 ENHRY, CDR2 SYGVKD. With V trimmed by 3 bases and J by 8 bases, 6 bases remained unmatched.

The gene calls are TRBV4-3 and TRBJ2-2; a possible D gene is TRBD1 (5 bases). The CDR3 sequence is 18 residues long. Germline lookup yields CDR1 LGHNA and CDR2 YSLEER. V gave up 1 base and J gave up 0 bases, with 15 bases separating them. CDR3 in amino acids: CASSQVFTGRANTGELFF. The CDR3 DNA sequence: TGCGCCAGCAGCCAAGTGTTCACCGGCAGGGCGAACACCGGGGAGCTGTTTTTT.

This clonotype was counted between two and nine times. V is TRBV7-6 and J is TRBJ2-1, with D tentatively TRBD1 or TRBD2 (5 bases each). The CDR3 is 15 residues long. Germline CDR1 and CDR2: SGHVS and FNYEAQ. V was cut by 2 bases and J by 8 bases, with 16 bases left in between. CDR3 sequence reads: CASSLPGTQNDEQFF. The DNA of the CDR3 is TGTGCCAGCAGCTTACCCGGGACCCAGAACGATGAGCAGTTCTTC.

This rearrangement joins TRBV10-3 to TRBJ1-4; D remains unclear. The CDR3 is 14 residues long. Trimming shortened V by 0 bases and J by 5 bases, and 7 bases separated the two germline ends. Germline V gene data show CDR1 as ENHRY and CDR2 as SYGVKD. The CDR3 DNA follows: TGTGCCATCAGTGAGTCGGGAGAAAATGAAAAACTGTTTTTT. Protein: CAISESGENEKLFF.

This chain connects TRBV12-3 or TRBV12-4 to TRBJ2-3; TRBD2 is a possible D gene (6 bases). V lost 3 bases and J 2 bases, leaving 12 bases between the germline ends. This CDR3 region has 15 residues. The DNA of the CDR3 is TGTGCCAGCAGTTTGAGAAGCGGGTACACAGATACGCAGTATTTT. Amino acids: CASSLRSGYTDTQYF.

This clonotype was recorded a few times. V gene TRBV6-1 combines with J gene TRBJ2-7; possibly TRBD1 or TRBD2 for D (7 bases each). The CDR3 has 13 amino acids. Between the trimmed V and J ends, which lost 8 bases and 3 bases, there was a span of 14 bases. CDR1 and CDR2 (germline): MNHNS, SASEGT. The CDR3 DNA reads TGTGCCAGCTCTCAGGGGGGGGTCTACGAGCAGTACTTC. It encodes CASSQGGVYEQYF.

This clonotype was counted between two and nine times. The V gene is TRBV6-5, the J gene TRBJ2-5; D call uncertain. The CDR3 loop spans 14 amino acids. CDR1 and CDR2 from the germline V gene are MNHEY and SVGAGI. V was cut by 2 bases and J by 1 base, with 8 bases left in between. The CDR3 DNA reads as TGTGCCAGCAGTTACAGGCAAACCCAAGAGACCCAGTACTTC. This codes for CASSYRQTQETQYF.

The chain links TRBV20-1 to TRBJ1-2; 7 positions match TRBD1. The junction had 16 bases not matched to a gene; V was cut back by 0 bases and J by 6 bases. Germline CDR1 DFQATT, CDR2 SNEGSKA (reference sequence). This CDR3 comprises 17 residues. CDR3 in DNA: TGCAGTGCTAGAGATCTTCTGGGTCCAGACAGGGTGAATGGCTACACCTTC. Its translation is CSARDLLGPDRVNGYTF.

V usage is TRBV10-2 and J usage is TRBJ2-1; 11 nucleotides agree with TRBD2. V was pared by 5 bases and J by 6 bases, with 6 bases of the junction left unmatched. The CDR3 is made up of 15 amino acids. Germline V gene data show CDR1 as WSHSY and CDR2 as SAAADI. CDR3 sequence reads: CASSRLAGFGNEQFF. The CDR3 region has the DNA TGCGCCAGCAGTAGACTAGCGGGGTTCGGCAATGAGCAGTTCTTC.

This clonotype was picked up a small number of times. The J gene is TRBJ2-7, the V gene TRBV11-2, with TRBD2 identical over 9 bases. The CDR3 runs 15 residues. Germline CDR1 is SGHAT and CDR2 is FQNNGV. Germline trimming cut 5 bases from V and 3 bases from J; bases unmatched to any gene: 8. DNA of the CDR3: TGTGCCAGCAGCGGTGGGACTAGCAGCTACTACGAGCAGTACTTC. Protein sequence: CASSGGTSSYYEQYF. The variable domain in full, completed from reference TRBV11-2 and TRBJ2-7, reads EAGVAQSPRYKIIEKRQSVAFWCNPISGHATLYWYQQILGQGPKLLIQFQNNGVVDDSQLPKDRFSAERLKGVDSTLKIQPAKLEDSAVYLCASSGGTSSYYEQYFGPGTRLTVT.

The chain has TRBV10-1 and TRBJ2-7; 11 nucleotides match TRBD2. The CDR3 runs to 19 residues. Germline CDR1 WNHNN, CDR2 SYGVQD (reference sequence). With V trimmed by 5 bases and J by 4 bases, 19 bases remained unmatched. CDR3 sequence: CASSPLREGERLAGYEQYF. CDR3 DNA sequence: TGCGCCAGCAGTCCGCTCAGGGAGGGGGAACGACTAGCGGGGTACGAGCAGTACTTC.

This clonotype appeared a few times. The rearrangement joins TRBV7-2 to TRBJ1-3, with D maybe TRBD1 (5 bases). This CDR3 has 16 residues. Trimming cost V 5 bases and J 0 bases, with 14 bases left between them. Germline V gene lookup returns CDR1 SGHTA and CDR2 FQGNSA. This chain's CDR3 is CASSNQGPHSGNTIYF. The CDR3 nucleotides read TGTGCCAGCAGCAATCAGGGACCCCACTCTGGAAACACCATATATTTT.

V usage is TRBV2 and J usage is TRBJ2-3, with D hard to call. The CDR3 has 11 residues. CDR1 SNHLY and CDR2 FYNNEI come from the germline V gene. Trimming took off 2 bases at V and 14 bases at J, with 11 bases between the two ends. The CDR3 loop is CASSETTRGYF. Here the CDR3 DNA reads TGTGCCAGCAGTGAAACAACCAGAGGGTATTTT.

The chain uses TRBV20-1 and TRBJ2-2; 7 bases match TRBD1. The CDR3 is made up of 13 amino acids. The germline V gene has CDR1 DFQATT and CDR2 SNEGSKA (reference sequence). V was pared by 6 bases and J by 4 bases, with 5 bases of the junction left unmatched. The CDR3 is CSAHRTGTGELFF. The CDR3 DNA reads TGCAGTGCCCATCGGACAGGCACCGGGGAGCTGTTTTTT.

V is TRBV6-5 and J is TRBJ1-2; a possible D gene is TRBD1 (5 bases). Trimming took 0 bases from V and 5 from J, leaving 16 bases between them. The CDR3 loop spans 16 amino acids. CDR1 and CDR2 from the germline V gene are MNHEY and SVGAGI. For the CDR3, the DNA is TGTGCCAGCAGTTACTCTGTCGGGTGGAGGGGTTATGGCTACACCTTC. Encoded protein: CASSYSVGWRGYGYTF.

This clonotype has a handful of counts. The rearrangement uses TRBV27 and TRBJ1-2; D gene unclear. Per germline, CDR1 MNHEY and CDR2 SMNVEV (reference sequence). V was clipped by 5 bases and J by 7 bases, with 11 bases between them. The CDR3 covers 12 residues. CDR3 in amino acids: CASSQAGLGYTF. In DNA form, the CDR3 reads TGTGCCAGCAGTCAAGCAGGTCTTGGCTACACCTTC.

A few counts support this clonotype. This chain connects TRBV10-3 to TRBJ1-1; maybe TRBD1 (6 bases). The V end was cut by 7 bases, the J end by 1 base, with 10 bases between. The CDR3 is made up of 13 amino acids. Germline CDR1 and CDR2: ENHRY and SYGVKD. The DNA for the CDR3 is TGTGCCATCAAGGGGGGGGGGAACACTGAAGCTTTCTTT. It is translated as CAIKGGGNTEAFF.

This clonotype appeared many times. The CDR3 region is CASSLGYMGLAVTDTQYF. As DNA, the CDR3 is TGTGCCAGCAGCTTGGGGTACATGGGACTAGCGGTCACAGATACGCAGTATTTT. The rearrangement links TRBV11-2 to TRBJ2-3, with TRBD2 identical over 11 bases. CDR1 is SGHAT, CDR2 FQNNGV, per germline. With 3 bases clipped from V and 2 bases from J, the junction kept 10 bases outside the gene matches. CDR3 length: 18 amino acids.